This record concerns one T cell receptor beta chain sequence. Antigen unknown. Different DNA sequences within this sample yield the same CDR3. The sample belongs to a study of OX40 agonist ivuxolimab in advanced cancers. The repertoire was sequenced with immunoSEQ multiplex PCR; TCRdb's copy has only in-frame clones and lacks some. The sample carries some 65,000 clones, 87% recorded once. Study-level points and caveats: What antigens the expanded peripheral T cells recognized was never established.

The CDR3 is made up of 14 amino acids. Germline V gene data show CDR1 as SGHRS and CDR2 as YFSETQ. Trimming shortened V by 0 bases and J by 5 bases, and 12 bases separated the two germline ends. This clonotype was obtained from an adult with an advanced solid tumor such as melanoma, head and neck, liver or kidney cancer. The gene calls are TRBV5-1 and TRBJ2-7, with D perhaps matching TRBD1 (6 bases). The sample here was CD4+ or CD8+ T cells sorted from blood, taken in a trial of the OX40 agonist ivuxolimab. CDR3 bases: TGCGCCAGCAGCTTGGTCGCAGGGGCCGACGAGCAGTACTTC. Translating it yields CASSLVAGADEQYF. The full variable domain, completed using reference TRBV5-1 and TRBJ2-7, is KAGVTQTPRYLIKTRGQQVTLSCSPISGHRSVSWYQQTPGQGLQFLFEYFSETQRNKGNFPGRFSGRQFSNSRSEMNVSTLELGDSALYLCASSLVAGADEQYFGPGTRLTVT.